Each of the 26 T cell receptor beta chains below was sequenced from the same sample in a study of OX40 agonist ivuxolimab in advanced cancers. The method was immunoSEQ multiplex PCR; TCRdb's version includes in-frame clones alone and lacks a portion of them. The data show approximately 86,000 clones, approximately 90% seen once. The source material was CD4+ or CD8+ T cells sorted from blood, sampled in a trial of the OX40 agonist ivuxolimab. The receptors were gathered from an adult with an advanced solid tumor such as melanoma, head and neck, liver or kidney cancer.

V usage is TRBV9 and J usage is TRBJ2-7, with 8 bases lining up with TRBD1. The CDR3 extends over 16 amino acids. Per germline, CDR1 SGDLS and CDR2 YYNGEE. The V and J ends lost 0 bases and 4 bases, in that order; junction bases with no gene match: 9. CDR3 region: CASSVGRQGSIYEQYF. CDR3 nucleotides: TGTGCCAGCAGCGTAGGCCGACAGGGGAGTATTTACGAGCAGTACTTC.

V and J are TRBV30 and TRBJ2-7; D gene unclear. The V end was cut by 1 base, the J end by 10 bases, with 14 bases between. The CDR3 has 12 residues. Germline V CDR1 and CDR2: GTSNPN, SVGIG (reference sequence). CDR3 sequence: CAWSASSGVQYF. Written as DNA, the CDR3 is TGTGCCTGGAGTGCCTCCTCCGGTGTTCAGTACTTC.

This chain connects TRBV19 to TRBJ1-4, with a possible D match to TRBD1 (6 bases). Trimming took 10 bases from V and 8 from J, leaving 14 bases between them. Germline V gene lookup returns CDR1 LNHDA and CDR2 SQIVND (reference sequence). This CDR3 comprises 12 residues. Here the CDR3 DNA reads TGTGCCACGACCAGGGGTGGCGAAAAACTGTTTTTT. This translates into CATTRGGEKLFF.

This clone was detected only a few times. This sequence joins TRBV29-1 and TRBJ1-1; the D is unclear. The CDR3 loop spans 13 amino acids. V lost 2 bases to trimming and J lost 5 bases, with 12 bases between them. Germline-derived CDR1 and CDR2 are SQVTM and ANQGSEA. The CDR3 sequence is CSVERGLGTEAFF. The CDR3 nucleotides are TGCAGCGTTGAACGGGGTTTAGGGACTGAAGCTTTCTTT.

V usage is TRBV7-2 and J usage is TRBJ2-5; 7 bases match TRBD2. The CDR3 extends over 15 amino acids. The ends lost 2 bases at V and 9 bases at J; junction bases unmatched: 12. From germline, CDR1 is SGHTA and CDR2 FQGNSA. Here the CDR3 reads CASSLKAAGHEAQYF. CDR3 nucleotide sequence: TGTGCCAGCAGCTTAAAGGCAGCGGGGCATGAGGCCCAGTACTTC.

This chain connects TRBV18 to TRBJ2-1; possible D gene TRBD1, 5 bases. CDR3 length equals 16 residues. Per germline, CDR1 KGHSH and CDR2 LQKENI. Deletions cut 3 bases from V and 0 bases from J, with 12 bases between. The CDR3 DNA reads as TGTGCCAGCTCACCCCGACAGACAAGCTCCTACAATGAGCAGTTCTTC. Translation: CASSPRQTSSYNEQFF.

CDR3 nucleotides: TGTGCCAGCAGTGCCATCGATGGGCCTGCGAACACTGAAGCTTTCTTT. Protein product: CASSAIDGPANTEAFF. V gene TRBV25-1 combines with J gene TRBJ1-1; unclear D gene. CDR3 length equals 16 residues. The V and J ends lost 4 bases and 1 base respectively, with 16 bases between them. Germline loops: CDR1 MGHDK, CDR2 SYGVNS. The whole variable domain, remainder taken from reference TRBV25-1 and TRBJ1-1, is EADIYQTPRYLVIGTGKKITLECSQTMGHDKMYWYQQDPGMELHLIHYSYGVNSTEKGDLSSESTVSRIRTEHFPLTLESARPSHTSQYLCASSAIDGPANTEAFFGQGTRLTVV.

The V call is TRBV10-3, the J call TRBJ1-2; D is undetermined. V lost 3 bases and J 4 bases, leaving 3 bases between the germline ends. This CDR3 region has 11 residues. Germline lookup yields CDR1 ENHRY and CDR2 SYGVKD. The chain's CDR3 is CAISDIYGYTF. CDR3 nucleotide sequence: TGTGCCATCAGTGACATCTATGGCTACACCTTC.

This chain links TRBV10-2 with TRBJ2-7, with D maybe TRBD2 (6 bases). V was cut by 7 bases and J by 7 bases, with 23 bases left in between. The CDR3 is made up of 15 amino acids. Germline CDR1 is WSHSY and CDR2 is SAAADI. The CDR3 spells CASKGSRERAGEQYF. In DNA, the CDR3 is TGCGCCAGCAAGGGTTCGAGGGAGCGGGCCGGGGAGCAGTACTTC.

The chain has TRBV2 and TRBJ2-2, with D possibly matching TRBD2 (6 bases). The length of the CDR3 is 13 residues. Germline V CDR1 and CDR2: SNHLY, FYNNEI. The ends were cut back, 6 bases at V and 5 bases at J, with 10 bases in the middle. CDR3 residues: CASRSGGTGELFF. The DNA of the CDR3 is TGTGCCAGCAGGTCAGGAGGGACCGGGGAGCTGTTTTTT.

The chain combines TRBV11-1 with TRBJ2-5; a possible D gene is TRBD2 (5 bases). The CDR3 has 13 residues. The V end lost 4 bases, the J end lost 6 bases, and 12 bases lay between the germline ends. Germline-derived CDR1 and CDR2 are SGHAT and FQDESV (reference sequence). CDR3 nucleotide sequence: TGTGCCAGCAGCTCCACAACTAGTCAGACCCAGTACTTC. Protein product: CASSSTTSQTQYF. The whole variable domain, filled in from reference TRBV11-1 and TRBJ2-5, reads EAEVAQSPRYKITEKSQAVAFWCDPISGHATLYWYRQILGQGPELLVQFQDESVVDDSQLPKDRFSAERLKGVDSTLKIQPAELGDSAMYLCASSSTTSQTQYFGPGTRLLVL.

The DNA for the CDR3 is TGCAGCGTTGAATGGGTTCGGACTGAAGCTTTCTTT. Translation: CSVEWVRTEAFF. This sequence joins TRBV29-1 and TRBJ1-1; D is unresolved. V lost 2 bases, J lost 5 bases, and 9 bases lay in between. The CDR3 contains 12 residues. The germline gives CDR1 SQVTM, CDR2 ANQGSEA.

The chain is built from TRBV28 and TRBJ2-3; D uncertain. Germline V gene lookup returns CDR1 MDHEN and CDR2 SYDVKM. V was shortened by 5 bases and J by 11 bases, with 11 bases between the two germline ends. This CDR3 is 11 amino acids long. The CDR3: CASSAPVRQYF. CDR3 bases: TGTGCCAGCAGTGCCCCCGTTAGGCAGTATTTT.

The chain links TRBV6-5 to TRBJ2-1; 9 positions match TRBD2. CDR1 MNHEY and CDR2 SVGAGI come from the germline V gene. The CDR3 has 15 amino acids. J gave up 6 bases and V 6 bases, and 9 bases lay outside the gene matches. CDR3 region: CASRVAGAGLNEQFF. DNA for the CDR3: TGTGCCAGCAGGGTAGCGGGAGCGGGCCTCAATGAGCAGTTCTTC.

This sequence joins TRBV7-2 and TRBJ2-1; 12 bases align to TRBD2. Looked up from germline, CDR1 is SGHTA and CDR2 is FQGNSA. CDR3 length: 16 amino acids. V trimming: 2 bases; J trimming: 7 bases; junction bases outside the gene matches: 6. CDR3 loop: CASSLSRTSGRNEQFF. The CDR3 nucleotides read TGTGCCAGCAGCTTATCACGCACTAGCGGGAGGAATGAGCAGTTCTTC.

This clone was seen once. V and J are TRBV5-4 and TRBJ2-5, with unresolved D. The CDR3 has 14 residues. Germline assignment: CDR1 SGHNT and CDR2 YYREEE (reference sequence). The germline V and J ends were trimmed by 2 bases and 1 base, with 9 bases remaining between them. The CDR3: CASSFKAGQETQYF. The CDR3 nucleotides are TGTGCCAGCAGCTTCAAGGCTGGCCAAGAGACCCAGTACTTC.

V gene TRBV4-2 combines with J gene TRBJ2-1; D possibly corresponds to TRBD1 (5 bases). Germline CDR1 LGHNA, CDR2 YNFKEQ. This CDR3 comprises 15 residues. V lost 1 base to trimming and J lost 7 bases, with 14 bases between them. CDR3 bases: TGTGCCAGCAGCCAAGTAGTGGGGCCTCGAAATGAGCAGTTCTTC. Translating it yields CASSQVVGPRNEQFF.

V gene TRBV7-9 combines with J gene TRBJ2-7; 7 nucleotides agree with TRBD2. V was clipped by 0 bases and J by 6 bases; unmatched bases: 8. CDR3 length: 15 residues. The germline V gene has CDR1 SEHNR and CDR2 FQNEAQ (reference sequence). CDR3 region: CASSLAVAGAGEQYF. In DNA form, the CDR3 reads TGTGCCAGCAGCTTAGCTGTGGCGGGAGCTGGCGAGCAGTACTTC.

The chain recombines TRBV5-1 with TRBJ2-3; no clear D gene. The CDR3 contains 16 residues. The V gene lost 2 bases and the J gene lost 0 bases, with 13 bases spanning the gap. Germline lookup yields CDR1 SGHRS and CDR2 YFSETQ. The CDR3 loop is CASSLRPAKSTDTQYF. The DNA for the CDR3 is TGCGCCAGCAGCTTAAGGCCCGCGAAAAGCACAGATACGCAGTATTTT.

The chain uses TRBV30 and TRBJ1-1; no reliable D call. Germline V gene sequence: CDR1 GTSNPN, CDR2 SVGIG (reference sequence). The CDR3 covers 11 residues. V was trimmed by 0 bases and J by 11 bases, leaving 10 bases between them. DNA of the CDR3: TGTGCCTGGAGTGTAGCTCCTACGGCTTTCTTT. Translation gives CAWSVAPTAFF.

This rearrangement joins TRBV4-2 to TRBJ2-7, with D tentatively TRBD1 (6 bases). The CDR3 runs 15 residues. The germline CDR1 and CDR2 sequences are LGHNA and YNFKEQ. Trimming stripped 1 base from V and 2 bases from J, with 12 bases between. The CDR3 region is CASSQALRQAYEQYF. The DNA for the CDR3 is TGTGCCAGCAGCCAAGCCTTACGACAGGCCTACGAGCAGTACTTC.

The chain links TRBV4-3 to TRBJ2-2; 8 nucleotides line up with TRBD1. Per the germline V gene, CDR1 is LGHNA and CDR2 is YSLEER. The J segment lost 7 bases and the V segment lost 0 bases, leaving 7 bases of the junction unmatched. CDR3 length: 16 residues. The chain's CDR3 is CASSQDRAGGNGELFF. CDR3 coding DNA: TGCGCCAGCAGCCAAGATAGGGCAGGGGGCAACGGGGAGCTGTTTTTT.

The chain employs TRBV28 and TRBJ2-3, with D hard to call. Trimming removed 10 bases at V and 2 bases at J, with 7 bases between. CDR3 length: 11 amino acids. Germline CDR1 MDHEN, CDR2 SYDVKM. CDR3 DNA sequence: TGTGCCAACGGCCCCACAGATACGCAGTATTTT. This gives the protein CANGPTDTQYF.

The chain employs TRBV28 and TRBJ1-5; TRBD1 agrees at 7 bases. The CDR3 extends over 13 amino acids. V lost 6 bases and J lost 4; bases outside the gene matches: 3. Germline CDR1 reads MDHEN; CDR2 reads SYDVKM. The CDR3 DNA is TGTGCCAGCAGAAACAGGGGAAATCAGCCCCAGCATTTT. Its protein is CASRNRGNQPQHF.

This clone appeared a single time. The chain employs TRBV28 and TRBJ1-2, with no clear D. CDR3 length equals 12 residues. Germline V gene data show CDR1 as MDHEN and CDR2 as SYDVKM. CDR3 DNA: TGTGGGACCCTAACCTTGATGGAAGGCTACACCTTC. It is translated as CGTLTLMEGYTF.

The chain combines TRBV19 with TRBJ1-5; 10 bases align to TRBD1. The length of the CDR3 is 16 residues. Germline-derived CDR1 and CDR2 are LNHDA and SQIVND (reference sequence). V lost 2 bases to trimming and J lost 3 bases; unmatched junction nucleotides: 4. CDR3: CASSILGTGANQPQHF. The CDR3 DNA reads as TGTGCCAGTAGTATATTAGGGACAGGGGCCAATCAGCCCCAGCATTTT.